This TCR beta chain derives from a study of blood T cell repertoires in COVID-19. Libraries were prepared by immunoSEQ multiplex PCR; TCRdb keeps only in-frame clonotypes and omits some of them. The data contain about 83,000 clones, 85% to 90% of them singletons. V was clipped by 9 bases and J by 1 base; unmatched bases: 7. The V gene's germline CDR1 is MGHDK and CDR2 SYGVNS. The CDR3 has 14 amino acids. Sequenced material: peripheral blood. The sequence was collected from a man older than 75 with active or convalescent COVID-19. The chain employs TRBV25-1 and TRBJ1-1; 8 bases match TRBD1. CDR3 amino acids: CASTGQGRNTEAFF. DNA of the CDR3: TGTGCCAGTACCGGACAGGGCCGGAACACTGAAGCTTTCTTT.